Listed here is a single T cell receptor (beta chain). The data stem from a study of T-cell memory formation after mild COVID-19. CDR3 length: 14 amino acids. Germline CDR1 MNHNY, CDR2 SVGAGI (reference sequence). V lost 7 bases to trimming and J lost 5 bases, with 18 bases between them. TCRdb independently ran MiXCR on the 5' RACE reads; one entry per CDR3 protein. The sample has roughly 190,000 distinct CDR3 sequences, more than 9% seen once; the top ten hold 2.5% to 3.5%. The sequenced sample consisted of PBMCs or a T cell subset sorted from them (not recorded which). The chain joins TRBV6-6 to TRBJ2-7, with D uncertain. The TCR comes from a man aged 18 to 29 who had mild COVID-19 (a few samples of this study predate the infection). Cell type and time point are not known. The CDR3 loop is CASNQPSPYNEQYF. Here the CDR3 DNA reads TGTGCCAGCAACCAGCCAAGTCCATACAACGAGCAGTACTTC.